This passage covers 30 T cell receptor beta chains from one sample sequenced in a study of blood T cell repertoires in COVID-19. Produced via immunoSEQ multiplex PCR; TCRdb's table is partial and in-frame only. The sample comprises nearly 200,000 clones, around nine tenths of which are singletons, and 6.2% rests with the top ten. The sequencing sample was made of peripheral blood. These receptor sequences come from a woman aged 40 to 49 who had recovered from COVID-19.

This clone was recorded once. The rearrangement links TRBV7-2 to TRBJ2-1; 11 bases line up with TRBD2. Trimming removed 5 bases from V and 10 bases from J; junction bases left unmatched: 13. CDR1 and CDR2 (germline): SGHTA, FQGNSA. The CDR3 totals 16 residues. This CDR3 is CASSMLAGGKQGEQFF. Written as DNA, the CDR3 is TGTGCCAGCAGCATGCTAGCGGGAGGAAAACAGGGGGAGCAGTTCTTC.

This clone was counted a single time. This chain connects TRBV7-2 to TRBJ2-5; a weak D match, TRBD2 (7 bases). This CDR3 region has 15 residues. Deletions cut 5 bases from V and 0 bases from J, with 13 bases between. The V gene's germline CDR1 is SGHTA and CDR2 FQGNSA. CDR3 DNA: TGTGCCAGCAGCCCAGGGAGGGGGTACCAAGAGACCCAGTACTTC. Residues: CASSPGRGYQETQYF.

Regarding this clone: Its ends do not fully match the called genes, so a read error is possible. The rearrangement joins TRBV6-2 or TRBV6-3 to TRBJ1-6; a weak D match, TRBD1 (5 bases). The CDR3 loop spans 12 amino acids. Germline V gene sequence: CDR1 MNHEY, CDR2 SVGEGT. CDR3 in amino acids: CASSFQDSGEYF. The CDR3 DNA reads TGTGCCAGCAGCTTCCAAGACAGTGGCGAGTACTTT.

This clone was observed a handful of times. This sample also contains other DNA sequences that code for the same CDR3. The chain carries TRBV9 and TRBJ2-1; TRBD1 matches at 9 bases. The germline V gene has CDR1 SGDLS and CDR2 YYNGEE. The CDR3 runs 15 residues. Trimming removed 2 bases from V and 1 base from J; junction bases left unmatched: 1. CDR3 sequence (DNA): TGTGCCAGCAGCGTGGGACAGGGTTCCTACAATGAGCAGTTCTTC. Protein product: CASSVGQGSYNEQFF.

This clone was detected only a few times. This chain links TRBV5-6 with TRBJ2-5, with 7 nucleotides matching TRBD1. The CDR3 consists of 13 residues. Losses at the gene ends were 3 bases for V and 9 bases for J; bases not matched to a gene: 8. Germline CDR1 reads SGHDT; CDR2 reads YYEEEE. The CDR3 is CASSWNRGMAQYF. The DNA for the CDR3 is TGTGCCAGCAGCTGGAACAGGGGCATGGCCCAGTACTTC.

The chain recombines TRBV10-3 with TRBJ1-3; 8 bases align to TRBD1. The CDR3 is made up of 16 amino acids. Germline CDR1 is ENHRY and CDR2 is SYGVKD. V lost 0 bases and J lost 6; bases outside the gene matches: 7. This chain's CDR3 is CAISESTGRGPNTIYF. DNA of the CDR3: TGTGCCATCAGTGAGTCGACAGGCAGGGGGCCAAACACCATATATTTT.

The gene calls are TRBV19 and TRBJ1-5; possible D gene TRBD1, 6 bases. CDR3 length: 15 residues. Germline CDR1 reads LNHDA; CDR2 reads SQIVND (reference sequence). The V end was cut by 6 bases, the J end by 2 bases, with 14 bases between. CDR3 DNA: TGTGCCAGTAGCCGGGGGGGGCTGGGCAATCAGCCCCAGCATTTT. Its translation: CASSRGGLGNQPQHF.

The genes are TRBV19 and TRBJ1-2; D remains unclear. Germline V gives CDR1 LNHDA, CDR2 SQIVND (reference sequence). The V and J ends lost 6 bases and 2 bases respectively, with 7 bases between them. There are 12 residues in the CDR3. The CDR3 coding sequence is TGTGCCAGTAGAACAACAAACTATGGCTACACCTTC. Translation gives CASRTTNYGYTF.

This chain uses TRBV9 with TRBJ2-1; 11 bases are a match to TRBD2. Germline V gene lookup returns CDR1 SGDLS and CDR2 YYNGEE. The CDR3 covers 15 residues. V lost 1 base to trimming and J lost 9 bases; unmatched junction nucleotides: 6. CDR3 nucleotide sequence: TGTGCCAGCAGCGTATCAGCTAGCGGGAGGAGTGAGCAGTTCTTC. Its protein is CASSVSASGRSEQFF.

The J gene is TRBJ1-1, the V gene TRBV11-2, with 8 bases matching TRBD1. This CDR3 spans 13 amino acids. CDR1 is SGHAT and CDR2 is FQNNGV in the germline V gene. J was trimmed by 6 bases and V by 5 bases; bases with no gene match: 5. CDR3 amino acids: CASSRQGIPEAFF. The CDR3 DNA sequence: TGTGCCAGCAGCAGACAGGGGATCCCTGAAGCTTTCTTT.

This clone was detected a few times. The CDR3 sequence: CASILVPSGNTIYF. In nucleotides, the CDR3 is TGTGCCAGCATATTAGTTCCCTCTGGAAACACCATATATTTT. This sequence joins TRBV7-8 and TRBJ1-3; D is uncertain. In germline, CDR1 is SGHVS, CDR2 FQNEAQ. Trimming removed 7 bases from V and 0 bases from J, with 10 bases in between. The CDR3 extends over 14 amino acids.

The chain recombines TRBV28 with TRBJ2-7; 7 nucleotides match TRBD1. V lost 5 bases and J lost 4; bases outside the gene matches: 11. The CDR3 spans 15 residues. Germline lookup yields CDR1 MDHEN and CDR2 SYDVKM. CDR3 amino acids: CASSPRQGIVYEQYF. The CDR3 DNA sequence: TGTGCCAGCAGTCCCAGACAGGGTATAGTTTACGAGCAGTACTTC.

The V gene is TRBV25-1, the J gene TRBJ2-1, with TRBD1 matching 9 bases. The trim removed 5 bases at V and 5 bases at J, leaving 10 bases unmatched. CDR1 is MGHDK, CDR2 SYGVNS, per germline. This CDR3 comprises 16 residues. This chain's CDR3 is CASSRGRDREDNEQFF. CDR3 nucleotides: TGTGCCAGCAGTAGGGGGAGGGACAGGGAGGACAATGAGCAGTTCTTC.

The chain couples TRBV6-5 to TRBJ2-5, with a possible D match to TRBD2 (5 bases). Trimming took off 2 bases at V and 3 bases at J, with 13 bases between the two ends. Germline-derived CDR1 and CDR2 are MNHEY and SVGAGI. The CDR3 runs 15 residues. In DNA, the CDR3 is TGTGCCAGCAGTTACCCGGGGTTAGGAAAAGAGACCCAGTACTTC. Amino acid sequence: CASSYPGLGKETQYF.

The chain carries TRBV20-1 and TRBJ1-4; D gene unclear. Trimming stripped 3 bases from V and 14 bases from J, with 28 bases between. CDR3 length: 16 residues. Germline assignment: CDR1 DFQATT and CDR2 SNEGSKA (reference sequence). The CDR3 coding sequence is TGCAGTGCTAGTGATGGGGAGGGCTTCAGGTCGGAAGGTCTGTTTTTT. This translates into CSASDGEGFRSEGLFF.

The rearrangement uses TRBV3-1 (or the pseudogene TRBV3-2) and TRBJ2-3, with TRBD2 matching 8 bases. Germline V gene sequence: CDR1 LGHDT, CDR2 YNNKEL (reference sequence). V lost 0 bases and J lost 5; bases outside the gene matches: 13. The CDR3 consists of 18 residues. The CDR3 here is CASSQDGRGRSSGDTQYF. CDR3 coding DNA: TGTGCCAGCAGCCAAGACGGCCGCGGGAGGTCTTCAGGAGATACGCAGTATTTT.

The chain couples TRBV5-1 to TRBJ2-7; 8 bases map to TRBD2. CDR3 length: 15 amino acids. CDR1 is SGHRS and CDR2 is YFSETQ in the germline V gene. The V segment lost 2 bases and the J segment 0 bases; nucleotides outside the gene matches: 4. In nucleotides, the CDR3 is TGCGCCAGCAGCTTCCCGAGCGGGAGCTCCTACGAGCAGTACTTC. It codes for CASSFPSGSSYEQYF.

This chain joins TRBV6-5 and TRBJ2-7; the D gene is possibly TRBD2 (7 bases). Germline lookup yields CDR1 MNHEY and CDR2 SVGAGI. CDR3 length: 13 amino acids. V gave up 0 bases and J gave up 7 bases, with 10 bases separating them. The CDR3, as DNA: TGTGCCAGCAGTTACTCCGGGGGGCGGGAGCAGTACTTC. Its translation is CASSYSGGREQYF.

The V gene is TRBV12-5, the J gene TRBJ2-1; 12 bases fit TRBD2. Germline lookup yields CDR1 LGHNT and CDR2 FRNRAP. There are 19 residues in the CDR3. J lost 7 bases, V lost 3 bases, and 16 bases had no gene match. The CDR3 is CASGLGLTSGSGGENEQFF. CDR3 coding DNA: TGTGCTAGTGGTTTAGGATTGACTAGCGGGAGCGGAGGTGAGAATGAGCAGTTCTTC.

The chain has TRBV5-6 and TRBJ2-3; D not resolved. Looked up from germline, CDR1 is SGHDT and CDR2 is YYEEEE. The CDR3 has 14 residues. Trimming shortened V by 4 bases and J by 2 bases, and 11 bases separated the two germline ends. CDR3 nucleotides: TGTGCCAGCAGCACCTGGGCCCACACAGATACGCAGTATTTT. Amino acid sequence: CASSTWAHTDTQYF. The full variable domain, completed using reference TRBV5-6 and TRBJ2-3, is DAGVTQSPTHLIKTRGQQVTLRCSPKSGHDTVSWYQQALGQGPQFIFQYYEEEERQRGNFPDRFSGHQFPNYSSELNVNALLLGDSALYLCASSTWAHTDTQYFGPGTRLTVL.

The chain couples TRBV5-1 to TRBJ2-2; TRBD2 matches 7 bases. This CDR3 has 15 amino acids. Losses at the gene ends were 7 bases for V and 6 bases for J; bases not matched to a gene: 12. The germline CDR1 and CDR2 sequences are SGHRS and YFSETQ. The CDR3 sequence is CASEEGGSLAGELFF. The CDR3 DNA sequence: TGCGCCAGCGAAGAGGGCGGGAGTTTGGCCGGGGAGCTGTTTTTT.

The gene calls are TRBV27 and TRBJ1-4; 7 bases align to TRBD1. Germline CDR1 and CDR2: MNHEY and SMNVEV (reference sequence). The CDR3 totals 14 residues. V was pared by 6 bases and J by 5 bases, with 6 bases of the junction left unmatched. The CDR3 DNA sequence: TGTGCCAGCAGGGAGACAGGGCGGAATGAAAAACTGTTTTTT. This codes for CASRETGRNEKLFF.

The rearrangement uses TRBV27 and TRBJ1-4; 7 bases match TRBD1. The CDR3 covers 15 residues. V shed 8 bases, J shed 0 bases, and the junction held 6 bases outside the gene matches. Germline CDR1 and CDR2: MNHEY and SMNVEV (reference sequence). The CDR3 reads CASRGQGATNEKLFF. The CDR3 nucleotides are TGTGCCAGCCGGGGGCAGGGGGCAACTAATGAAAAACTGTTTTTT.

The chain couples TRBV30 to TRBJ1-1, with D perhaps matching TRBD1 (5 bases). This CDR3 is 14 amino acids long. CDR1 GTSNPN and CDR2 SVGIG come from the germline V gene (reference sequence). V was trimmed by 4 bases and J by 3 bases, leaving 15 bases between them. The CDR3 loop is CAWKPVAGDTEAFF. The CDR3 DNA reads as TGTGCCTGGAAGCCGGTGGCGGGGGACACTGAAGCTTTCTTT.

V usage is TRBV18 and J usage is TRBJ1-3, with TRBD1 as a possible D gene (5 bases). The CDR3 consists of 15 residues. Germline lookup yields CDR1 KGHSH and CDR2 LQKENI. Deletions cut 3 bases from V and 5 bases from J, with 14 bases between. The CDR3 sequence is CASSPIGSGRNTIYF. For the CDR3, the DNA is TGTGCCAGCTCACCTATCGGGTCAGGGAGAAACACCATATATTTT.

The genes are TRBV6-5 and TRBJ1-2; 9 bases are shared with TRBD1. V lost 2 bases and J lost 4; bases outside the gene matches: 5. The CDR3 is 15 amino acids. Germline values: CDR1 MNHEY, CDR2 SVGAGI. This CDR3 is CASSYKQGAGYGYTF. In DNA form, the CDR3 reads TGTGCCAGCAGTTACAAACAGGGGGCCGGCTATGGCTACACCTTC.

This chain joins TRBV6-2 or TRBV6-3 and TRBJ1-1, with D possibly being TRBD1 (6 bases). This CDR3 has 16 residues. Between the trimmed V and J ends, which lost 2 bases and 0 bases, there was a span of 13 bases. Germline-derived CDR1 and CDR2 are MNHEY and SVGEGT. This CDR3 reads CASSYEGGRMNTEAFF. As DNA, the CDR3 is TGTGCCAGCAGTTACGAAGGGGGTCGGATGAACACTGAAGCTTTCTTT.

The sample holds one count of this clone. This sequence joins TRBV2 and TRBJ2-7; a possible D gene is TRBD2 (6 bases). The CDR3 contains 14 residues. Per the germline V gene, CDR1 is SNHLY and CDR2 is FYNNEI. V gave up 7 bases and J gave up 3 bases, with 16 bases separating them. This chain's CDR3 is CASKMNAGHYEQYF. The CDR3 bases are TGTGCCAGCAAAATGAACGCGGGGCACTACGAGCAGTACTTC.

This chain uses TRBV7-8 with TRBJ2-5; the D gene is possibly TRBD2 (5 bases). There are 15 residues in the CDR3. Germline assignment: CDR1 SGHVS and CDR2 FQNEAQ. V was shortened by 6 bases and J by 7 bases, with 21 bases between the two germline ends. CDR3 in DNA: TGTGCCAGCAGACTAGAGACGGCCCCCGGGGTGACCCAGTACTTC. Protein: CASRLETAPGVTQYF.

The V gene is TRBV7-9, the J gene TRBJ2-3; no definite D call. There are 14 residues in the CDR3. Germline V gene sequence: CDR1 SEHNR, CDR2 FQNEAQ (reference sequence). V lost 6 bases and J 0 bases, leaving 10 bases between the germline ends. CDR3 in amino acids: CASSRDSSTDTQYF. For the CDR3, the DNA is TGTGCCAGCAGTAGAGATTCTAGCACAGATACGCAGTATTTT.